This T cell receptor beta chain is drawn from a study of CD4 and CD8 cells across lung adenocarcinoma regions. TCRdb ran MiXCR on the PCR reads and lists one entry per CDR3 protein. Of fewer than 30,000 distinct CDR3 sequences in the sample, 50% to 55% are singletons; the top ten hold around 44%. With 0 bases removed from V and 10 bases from J, the gap between germline ends came to 19 bases. The CDR3 runs 16 residues. Germline values: CDR1 MNHNS, CDR2 SASEGT. Samples came from patients with localized non-small cell lung adenocarcinoma. The sequencing sample was made of CD8+ T cells from the center of a lung tumor. The rearrangement uses TRBV6-1 and TRBJ2-4; no reliable D call. The receptor was isolated from a male donor with lung adenocarcinoma. The CD4 and CD8 labels of this study may be unreliable. CDR3 amino acids: CASSEAGMWARDIQYF. For the CDR3, the DNA is TGTGCCAGCAGTGAAGCGGGGATGTGGGCCAGAGATATTCAGTACTTC.